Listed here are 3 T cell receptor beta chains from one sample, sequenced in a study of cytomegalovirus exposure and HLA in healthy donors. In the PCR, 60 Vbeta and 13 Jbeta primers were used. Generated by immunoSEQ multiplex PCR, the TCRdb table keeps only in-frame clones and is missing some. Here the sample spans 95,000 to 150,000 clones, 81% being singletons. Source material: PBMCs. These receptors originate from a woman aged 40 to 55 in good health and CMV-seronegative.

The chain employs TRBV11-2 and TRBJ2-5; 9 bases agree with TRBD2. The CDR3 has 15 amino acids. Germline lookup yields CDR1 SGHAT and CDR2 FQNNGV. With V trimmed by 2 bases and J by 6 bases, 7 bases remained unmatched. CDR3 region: CASSLRREGRKTQYF. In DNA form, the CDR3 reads TGTGCCAGCAGCTTAAGGCGGGAGGGCCGGAAGACCCAGTACTTC.

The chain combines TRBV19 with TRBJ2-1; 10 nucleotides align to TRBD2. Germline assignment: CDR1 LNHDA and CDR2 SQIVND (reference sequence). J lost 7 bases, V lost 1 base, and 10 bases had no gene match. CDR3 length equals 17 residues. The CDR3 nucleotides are TGTGCCAGTAGTATAGGAAGCCCTAGCGGGAGTAGGAATGAGCAGTTCTTC. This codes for CASSIGSPSGSRNEQFF.

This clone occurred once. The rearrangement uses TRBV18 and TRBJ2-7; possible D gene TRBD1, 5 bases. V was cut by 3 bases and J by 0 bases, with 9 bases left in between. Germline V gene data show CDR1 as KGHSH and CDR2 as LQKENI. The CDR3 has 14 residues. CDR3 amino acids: CASSPTTASYEQYF. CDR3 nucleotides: TGTGCCAGCTCACCGACGACAGCCTCCTACGAGCAGTACTTC.